One and the same sample provided the 20 T cell receptor beta chains below, sequenced in a study of blood T cell repertoires in COVID-19. Repertoires were generated with immunoSEQ multiplex PCR, while TCRdb's copy carries only in-frame clones and drops some. This table holds 95,000 to 100,000 clones, 91% found once. The sample comprised peripheral blood. The receptors were sampled from a man aged 45 to 65 with acute or convalescent COVID-19.

This chain connects TRBV5-4 to TRBJ2-7, with 9 bases matching TRBD1. Germline CDR1 and CDR2: SGHNT and YYREEE (reference sequence). The J segment lost 5 bases and the V segment lost 3 bases, leaving 3 bases of the junction unmatched. This CDR3 contains 13 residues. The CDR3 DNA follows: TGTGCCAGCAGCTGGGACAGGGAGGACGAGCAGTACTTC. Translating it yields CASSWDREDEQYF.

As concerns this clone: The same CDR3 also results from other DNA sequences found in this sample. V and J are TRBV27 and TRBJ2-7; TRBD1 agrees at 8 bases. The V gene end was trimmed by 4 bases and the J gene end by 2 bases; junction bases not matched to a gene: 4. Germline V gives CDR1 MNHEY, CDR2 SMNVEV (reference sequence). This CDR3 has 14 amino acids. The CDR3, as DNA: TGTGCCAGCAGTTGGGGGACAGGAACCTACGAGCAGTACTTC. It yields the protein CASSWGTGTYEQYF.

This clone has just one count. The J gene is TRBJ1-4, the V gene TRBV3-1 (or the pseudogene TRBV3-2); a possible D gene is TRBD1 (6 bases). CDR1 and CDR2 (germline): LGHDT, YNNKEL (reference sequence). V was cut by 2 bases and J by 0 bases, with 10 bases left in between. The CDR3 covers 16 residues. CDR3 sequence reads: CASSQRDRSTNEKLFF. The CDR3 DNA sequence: TGTGCCAGCAGCCAACGTGACAGGTCAACTAATGAAAAACTGTTTTTT.

This clone appeared a single time. The chain is built from TRBV9 and TRBJ1-6; maybe TRBD1 (6 bases). Between the trimmed V and J ends, which lost 3 bases and 9 bases, there was a span of 10 bases. The germline V gene has CDR1 SGDLS and CDR2 YYNGEE. The CDR3 runs to 13 residues. The CDR3 loop reads CASSGQDGSPLHF. Here the CDR3 DNA reads TGTGCCAGCAGCGGACAGGACGGTTCACCCCTCCACTTT.

This clone was detected a few times. The chain has TRBV2 and TRBJ1-3; D is unresolved. The length of the CDR3 is 13 residues. CDR1 is SNHLY and CDR2 is FYNNEI in the germline V gene. V dropped 6 bases and J dropped 7 bases, with 13 bases sitting between them. Here the CDR3 reads CASSSSPGNTIYF. The CDR3, as DNA: TGTGCCAGCAGCTCCTCCCCGGGGAACACCATATATTTT. The complete variable domain, with remaining parts taken from reference TRBV2 and TRBJ1-3, reads EPEVTQTPSHQVTQMGQEVILRCVPISNHLYFYWYRQILGQKVEFLVSFYNNEISEKSEIFDDQFSVERPDGSNFTLKIRSTKLEDSAMYFCASSSSPGNTIYFGEGSWLTVV.

This rearrangement joins TRBV27 to TRBJ1-2, with 11 bases fitting TRBD1. J was trimmed by 8 bases and V by 6 bases; bases with no gene match: 5. The CDR3 length is 13 residues. Germline lookup yields CDR1 MNHEY and CDR2 SMNVEV (reference sequence). The DNA of the CDR3 is TGTGCCAGCAGGGACAGGGGGCGGGACGGCTACACCTTC. This gives the protein CASRDRGRDGYTF.

The CDR3 DNA reads as TGTGCCAGTCGGGGGATCCCGAACACTGAAGCTTTCTTT. Protein sequence: CASRGIPNTEAFF. The genes are TRBV28 and TRBJ1-1; possibly TRBD1 for D (5 bases). Germline V gene data show CDR1 as MDHEN and CDR2 as SYDVKM. The CDR3 covers 13 residues. Trimming stripped 9 bases from V and 1 base from J, with 12 bases between.

The rearrangement uses TRBV5-1 and TRBJ1-5; the D gene is possibly TRBD1 (5 bases). Germline CDR1 is SGHRS and CDR2 is YFSETQ. The CDR3 consists of 14 residues. V was trimmed by 4 bases and J by 5 bases, leaving 13 bases between them. The DNA for the CDR3 is TGCGCCAGCAGCCCGGAGGGGAGTGATCAGCCCCAGCATTTT. Translating it yields CASSPEGSDQPQHF.

The chain couples TRBV27 to TRBJ2-7; 8 bases match TRBD2. The trim removed 8 bases at V and 6 bases at J, leaving 15 bases unmatched. CDR3 size: 15 residues. Looked up from germline, CDR1 is MNHEY and CDR2 is SMNVEV (reference sequence). The CDR3 sequence is CASQSQPGLDLEQYF. In DNA form, the CDR3 reads TGTGCCAGCCAATCCCAACCGGGACTAGATCTCGAGCAGTACTTC.

V and J are TRBV4-2 and TRBJ2-5; 14 bases fit TRBD2. CDR1 is LGHNA, CDR2 YNFKEQ, per germline. The CDR3 sequence is 17 residues long. V was pared by 2 bases and J by 3 bases, with 5 bases of the junction left unmatched. The CDR3 region is CASSQLTSGGAEETQYF. CDR3 DNA sequence: TGTGCCAGCAGCCAACTGACTAGCGGGGGGGCCGAAGAGACCCAGTACTTC.

This clone appeared once. The J gene is TRBJ1-1, the V gene TRBV7-3; possibly TRBD1 for D (5 bases). CDR3 length: 12 amino acids. V lost 5 bases, J lost 7 bases, and 11 bases lay in between. CDR1 SGHTA and CDR2 FQGTGA come from the germline V gene. The CDR3 DNA follows: TGTGCCAGCAGCCGAGCCGGGGGTGAAGCTTTCTTT. Its translation is CASSRAGGEAFF.

The J gene is TRBJ1-5, the V gene TRBV19, with 7 bases matching TRBD1. V lost 4 bases to trimming and J lost 7 bases; unmatched junction nucleotides: 10. This CDR3 spans 15 amino acids. The germline V gene encodes CDR1 LNHDA and CDR2 SQIVND (reference sequence). The CDR3 here is CASSTQDRAGQPQHF. The CDR3 region has the DNA TGTGCCAGTAGTACCCAAGACAGGGCGGGCCAGCCCCAGCATTTT.

This clone has just a few counts. The J gene is TRBJ1-5, the V gene TRBV25-1; no reliable D call. The length of the CDR3 is 13 residues. Germline-derived CDR1 and CDR2 are MGHDK and SYGVNS. Trimming removed 1 base at V and 2 bases at J, with 3 bases between. CDR3 sequence: CASSEFGNQPQHF. The CDR3 DNA follows: TGTGCCAGCAGTGAATTCGGCAATCAGCCCCAGCATTTT.

The chain is built from TRBV12-3 or TRBV12-4 and TRBJ1-2; D call uncertain. The V and J ends lost 7 bases and 0 bases respectively, with 6 bases between them. There are 12 residues in the CDR3. The CDR3 protein is CASTRANYGYTF. CDR3 nucleotide sequence: TGTGCCAGCACCCGTGCTAACTATGGCTACACCTTC.

J is TRBJ1-1 and V is TRBV27; D not certain. CDR1 is MNHEY, CDR2 SMNVEV, per germline (reference sequence). Trimming removed 0 bases at V and 4 bases at J, with 15 bases between. The CDR3 length is 16 residues. In DNA form, the CDR3 reads TGTGCCAGCAGTTTATCTGTTCTTGTATTCGGCACTGAAGCTTTCTTT. This gives the protein CASSLSVLVFGTEAFF.

The chain uses TRBV19 and TRBJ1-6, with a possible D match to TRBD1 (6 bases). The CDR3 loop spans 16 amino acids. Germline V gives CDR1 LNHDA, CDR2 SQIVND (reference sequence). Trimming cost V 6 bases and J 7 bases, with 19 bases left between them. In nucleotides, the CDR3 is TGTGCCAGTAGCTGGGGGACACCTTTCCTCAATTCACCCCTCCACTTT. Amino acid sequence: CASSWGTPFLNSPLHF.

This sequence joins TRBV20-1 and TRBJ2-7, with 7 bases fitting TRBD2. CDR1 is DFQATT, CDR2 SNEGSKA, per germline (reference sequence). The CDR3 is 11 amino acids. V was pared by 4 bases and J by 7 bases, with 4 bases of the junction left unmatched. The CDR3 DNA sequence: TGCAGTGCTAAGCGGGGAAGGGAGCAGTACTTC. This sequence encodes CSAKRGREQYF.

The V and J genes are TRBV28 and TRBJ1-3; possible D gene TRBD1, 6 bases. CDR3 length equals 14 residues. Trimming cost V 3 bases and J 5 bases, with 11 bases left between them. Looked up from germline, CDR1 is MDHEN and CDR2 is SYDVKM. CDR3 residues: CASSFGRGRNTIYF. In DNA form, the CDR3 reads TGTGCCAGCAGTTTCGGCAGGGGAAGAAACACCATATATTTT.

This sequence joins TRBV9 and TRBJ2-3; D might be TRBD2 (5 bases). CDR1 is SGDLS and CDR2 is YYNGEE in the germline V gene. The ends were cut back, 2 bases at V and 4 bases at J, with 11 bases in the middle. This CDR3 is built from 14 residues. CDR3 coding DNA: TGTGCCAGCAGCGTTTCCGGGGTCGCAGATACGCAGTATTTT. Its protein product is CASSVSGVADTQYF.

This chain joins TRBV7-2 and TRBJ2-1; maybe TRBD2 (6 bases). The germline V gene encodes CDR1 SGHTA and CDR2 FQGNSA. Trimming took off 0 bases at V and 1 base at J, with 7 bases between the two ends. The CDR3 totals 15 residues. This chain's CDR3 is CASSLAAGSYNEQFF. CDR3 nucleotide sequence: TGTGCCAGCAGCTTAGCCGCGGGGTCCTACAATGAGCAGTTCTTC.